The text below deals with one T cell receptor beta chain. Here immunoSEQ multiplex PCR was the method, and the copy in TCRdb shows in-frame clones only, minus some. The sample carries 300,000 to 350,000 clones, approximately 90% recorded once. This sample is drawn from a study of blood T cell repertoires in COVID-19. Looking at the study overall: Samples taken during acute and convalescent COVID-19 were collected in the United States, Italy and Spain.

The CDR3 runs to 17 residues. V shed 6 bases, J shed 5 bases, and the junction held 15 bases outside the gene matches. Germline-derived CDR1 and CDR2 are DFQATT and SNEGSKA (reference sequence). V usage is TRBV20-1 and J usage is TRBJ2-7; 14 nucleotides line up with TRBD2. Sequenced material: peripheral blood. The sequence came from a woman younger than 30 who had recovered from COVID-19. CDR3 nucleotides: TGCAGTGCGAGTATAGGGACTAGCGGGAGTTGGGGAGACGAGCAGTACGTC. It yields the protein CSASIGTSGSWGDEQYV.